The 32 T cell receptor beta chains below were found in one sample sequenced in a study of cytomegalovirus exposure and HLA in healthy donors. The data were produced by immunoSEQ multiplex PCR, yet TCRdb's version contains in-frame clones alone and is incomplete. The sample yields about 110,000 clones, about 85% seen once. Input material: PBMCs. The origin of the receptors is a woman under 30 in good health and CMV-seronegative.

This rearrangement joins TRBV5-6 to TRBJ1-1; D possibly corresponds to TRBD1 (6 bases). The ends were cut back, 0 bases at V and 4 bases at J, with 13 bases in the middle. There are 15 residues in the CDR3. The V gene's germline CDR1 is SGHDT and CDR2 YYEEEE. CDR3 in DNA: TGTGCCAGCAGCTTGGGGCCTCAGGGGCTCACTGAAGCTTTCTTT. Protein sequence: CASSLGPQGLTEAFF.

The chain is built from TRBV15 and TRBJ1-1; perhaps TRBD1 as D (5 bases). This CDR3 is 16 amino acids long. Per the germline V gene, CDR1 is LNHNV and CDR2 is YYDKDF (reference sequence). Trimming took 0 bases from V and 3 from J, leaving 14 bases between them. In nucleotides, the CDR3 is TGTGCCACCAGCAGAGATAACCAGGGTGGATACACTGAAGCTTTCTTT. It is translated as CATSRDNQGGYTEAFF.

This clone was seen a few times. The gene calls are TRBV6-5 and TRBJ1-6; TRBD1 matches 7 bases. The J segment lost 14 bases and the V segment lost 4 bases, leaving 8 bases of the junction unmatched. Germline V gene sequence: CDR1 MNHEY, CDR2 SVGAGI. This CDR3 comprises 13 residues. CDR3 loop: CASSSTPDRALHF. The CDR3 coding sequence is TGTGCCAGCAGTTCAACTCCCGACAGGGCCCTCCACTTT.

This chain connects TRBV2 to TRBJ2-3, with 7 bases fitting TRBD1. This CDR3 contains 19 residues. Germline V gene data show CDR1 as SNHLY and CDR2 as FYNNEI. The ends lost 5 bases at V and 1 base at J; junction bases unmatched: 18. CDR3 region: CASSRLLTGSEMGTDTQYF. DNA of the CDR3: TGTGCCAGCAGTCGACTCTTGACAGGGAGTGAGATGGGCACAGATACGCAGTATTTT.

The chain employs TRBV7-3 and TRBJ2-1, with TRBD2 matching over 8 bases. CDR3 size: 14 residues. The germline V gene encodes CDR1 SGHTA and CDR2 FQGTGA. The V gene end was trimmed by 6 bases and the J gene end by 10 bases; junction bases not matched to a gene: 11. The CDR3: CASSFSGAGLEQFF. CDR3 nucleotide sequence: TGTGCCAGCAGTTTTAGCGGGGCGGGGTTGGAGCAGTTCTTC.

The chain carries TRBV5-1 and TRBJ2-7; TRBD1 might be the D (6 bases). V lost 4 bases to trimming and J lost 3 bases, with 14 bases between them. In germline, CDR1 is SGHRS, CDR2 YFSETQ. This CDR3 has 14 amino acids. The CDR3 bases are TGCGCCAGCAGCCTTACACAGGGTTTCTACGAGCAGTACTTC. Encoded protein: CASSLTQGFYEQYF.

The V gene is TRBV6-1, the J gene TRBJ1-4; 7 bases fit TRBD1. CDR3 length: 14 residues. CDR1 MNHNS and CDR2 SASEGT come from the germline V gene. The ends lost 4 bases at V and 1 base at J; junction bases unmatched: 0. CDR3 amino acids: CASSGDRTNEKLFF. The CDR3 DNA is TGTGCCAGCAGTGGGGACAGAACTAATGAAAAACTGTTTTTT.

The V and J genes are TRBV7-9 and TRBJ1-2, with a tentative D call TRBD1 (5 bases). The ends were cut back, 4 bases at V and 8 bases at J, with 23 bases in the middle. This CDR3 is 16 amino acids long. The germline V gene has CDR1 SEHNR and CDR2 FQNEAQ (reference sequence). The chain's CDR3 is CASSSGVGALRRGYTF. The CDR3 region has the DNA TGTGCCAGCAGCTCGGGGGTGGGAGCCTTAAGACGGGGCTACACCTTC.

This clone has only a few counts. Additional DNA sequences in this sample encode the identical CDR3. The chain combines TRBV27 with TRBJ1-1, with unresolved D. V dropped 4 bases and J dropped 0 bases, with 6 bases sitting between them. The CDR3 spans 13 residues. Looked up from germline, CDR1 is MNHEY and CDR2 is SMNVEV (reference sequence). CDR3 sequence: CASSSRMNTEAFF. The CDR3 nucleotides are TGTGCCAGCAGTTCCAGGATGAACACTGAAGCTTTCTTT.

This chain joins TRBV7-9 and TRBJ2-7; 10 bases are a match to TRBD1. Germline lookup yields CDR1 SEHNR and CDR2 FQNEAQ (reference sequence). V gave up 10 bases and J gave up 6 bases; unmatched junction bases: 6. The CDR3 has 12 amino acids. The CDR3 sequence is CATWGDRGEQYF. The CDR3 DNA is TGTGCCACTTGGGGGGACAGGGGCGAGCAGTACTTC.

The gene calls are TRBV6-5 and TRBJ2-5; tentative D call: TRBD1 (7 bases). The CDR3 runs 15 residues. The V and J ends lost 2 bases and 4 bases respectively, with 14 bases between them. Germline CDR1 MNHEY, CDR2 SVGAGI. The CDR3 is CASSYRRGLRETQYF. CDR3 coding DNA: TGTGCCAGCAGTTACAGGAGGGGGCTTAGAGAGACCCAGTACTTC.

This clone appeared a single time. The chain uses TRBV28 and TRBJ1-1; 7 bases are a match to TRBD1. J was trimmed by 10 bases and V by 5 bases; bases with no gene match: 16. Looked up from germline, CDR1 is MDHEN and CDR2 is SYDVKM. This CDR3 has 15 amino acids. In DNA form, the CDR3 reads TGTGCCAGCAGTAACACCGACAGGGCGGGATTGGGAGCTTTCTTT. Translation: CASSNTDRAGLGAFF.

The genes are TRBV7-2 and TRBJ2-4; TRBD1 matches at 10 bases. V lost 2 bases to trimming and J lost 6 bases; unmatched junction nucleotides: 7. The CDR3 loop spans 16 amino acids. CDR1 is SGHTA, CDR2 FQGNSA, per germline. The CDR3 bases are TGTGCCAGCAGCTTAAGGCCCAGGGACAGGGGAAACATTCAGTACTTC. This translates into CASSLRPRDRGNIQYF. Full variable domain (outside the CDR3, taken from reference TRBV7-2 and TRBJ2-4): GAGVSQSPSNKVTEKGKDVELRCDPISGHTALYWYRQSLGQGLEFLIYFQGNSAPDKSGLPSDRFSAERTGGSVSTLTIQRTQQEDSAVYLCASSLRPRDRGNIQYFGAGTRLSVL.

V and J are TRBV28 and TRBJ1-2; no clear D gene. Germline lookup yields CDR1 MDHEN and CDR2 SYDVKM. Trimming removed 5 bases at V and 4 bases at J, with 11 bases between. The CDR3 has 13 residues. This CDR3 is CASSPSVTYGYTF. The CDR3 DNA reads TGTGCCAGCAGTCCCTCGGTCACCTATGGCTACACCTTC.

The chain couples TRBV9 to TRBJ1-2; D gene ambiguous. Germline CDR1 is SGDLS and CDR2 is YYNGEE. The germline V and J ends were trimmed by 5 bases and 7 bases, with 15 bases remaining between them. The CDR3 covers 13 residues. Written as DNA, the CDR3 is TGTGCCAGCAGAGCGGCACCAAGCAGTGGCTACACCTTC. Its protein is CASRAAPSSGYTF.

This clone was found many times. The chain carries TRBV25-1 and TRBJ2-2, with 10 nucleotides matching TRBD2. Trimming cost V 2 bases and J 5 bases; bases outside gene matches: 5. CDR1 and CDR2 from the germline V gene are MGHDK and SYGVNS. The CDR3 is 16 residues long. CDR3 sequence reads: CASSEVLAGETGELFF. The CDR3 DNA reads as TGTGCCAGCAGTGAAGTCCTAGCGGGGGAGACCGGGGAGCTGTTTTTT.

The CDR3 region has the DNA TGTGCCAGCAGCTTCACAGGGGAATACTACGAGCAGTACTTC. It codes for CASSFTGEYYEQYF. The chain couples TRBV7-9 to TRBJ2-7; the match to TRBD1 covers 7 bases. The V and J ends lost 3 bases and 3 bases, in that order; junction bases with no gene match: 5. In germline, CDR1 is SEHNR, CDR2 FQNEAQ (reference sequence). There are 14 residues in the CDR3.

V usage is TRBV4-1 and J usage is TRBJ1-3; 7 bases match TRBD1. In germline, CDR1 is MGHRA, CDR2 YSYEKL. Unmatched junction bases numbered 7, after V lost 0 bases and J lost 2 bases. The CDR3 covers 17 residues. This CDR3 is CASSQELRTGAGNTIYF. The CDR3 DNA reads TGCGCCAGCAGCCAAGAGCTGAGGACAGGAGCTGGAAACACCATATATTTT.

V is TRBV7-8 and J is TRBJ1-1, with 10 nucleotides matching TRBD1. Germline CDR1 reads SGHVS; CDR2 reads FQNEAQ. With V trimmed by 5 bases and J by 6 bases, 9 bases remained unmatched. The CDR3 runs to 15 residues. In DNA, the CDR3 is TGTGCCAGCAGCAATCAGGACAGGGGGAAGTCTGAAGCTTTCTTT. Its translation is CASSNQDRGKSEAFF. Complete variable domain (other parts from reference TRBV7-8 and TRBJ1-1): GAGVSQSPRYKVAKRGQDVALRCDPISGHVSLFWYQQALGQGPEFLTYFQNEAQLDKSGLPSDRFFAERPEGSVSTLKIQRTQQEDSAVYLCASSNQDRGKSEAFFGQGTRLTVV.

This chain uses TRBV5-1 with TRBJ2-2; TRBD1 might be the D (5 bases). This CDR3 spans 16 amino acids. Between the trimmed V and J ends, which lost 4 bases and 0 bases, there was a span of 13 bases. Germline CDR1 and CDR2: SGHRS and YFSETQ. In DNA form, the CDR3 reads TGCGCCAGCAGCCCGGCCAGGGCAACGAACACCGGGGAGCTGTTTTTT. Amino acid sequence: CASSPARATNTGELFF. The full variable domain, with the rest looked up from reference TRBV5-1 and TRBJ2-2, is KAGVTQTPRYLIKTRGQQVTLSCSPISGHRSVSWYQQTPGQGLQFLFEYFSETQRNKGNFPGRFSGRQFSNSRSEMNVSTLELGDSALYLCASSPARATNTGELFFGEGSRLTVL.

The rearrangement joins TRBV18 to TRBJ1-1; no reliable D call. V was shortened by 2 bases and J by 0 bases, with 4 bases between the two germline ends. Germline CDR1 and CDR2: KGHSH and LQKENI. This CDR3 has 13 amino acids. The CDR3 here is CASSPNMNTEAFF. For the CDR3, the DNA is TGTGCCAGCTCACCAAACATGAACACTGAAGCTTTCTTT. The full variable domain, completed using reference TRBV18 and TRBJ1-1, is NAGVMQNPRHLVRRRGQEARLRCSPMKGHSHVYWYRQLPEEGLKFMVYLQKENIIDESGMPKERFSAEFPKEGPSILRIQQVVRGDSAAYFCASSPNMNTEAFFGQGTRLTVV.

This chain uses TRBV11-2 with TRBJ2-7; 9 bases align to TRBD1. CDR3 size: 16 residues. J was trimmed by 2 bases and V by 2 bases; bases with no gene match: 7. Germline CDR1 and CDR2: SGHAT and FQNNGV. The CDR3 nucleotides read TGTGCCAGCAGCTTACCCCGGGACAGGGCAGCCTACGAGCAGTACTTC. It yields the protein CASSLPRDRAAYEQYF.

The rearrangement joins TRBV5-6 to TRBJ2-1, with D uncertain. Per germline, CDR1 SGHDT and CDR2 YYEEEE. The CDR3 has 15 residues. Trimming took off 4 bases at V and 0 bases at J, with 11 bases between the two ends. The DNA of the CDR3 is TGTGCCAGCAGCCCCCGGCGCGGCTCCTACAATGAGCAGTTCTTC. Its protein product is CASSPRRGSYNEQFF.

The CDR3 reads CASSLTGAANTEAFF. CDR3 nucleotides: TGTGCCAGCAGCCTCACAGGGGCGGCCAACACTGAAGCTTTCTTT. The V gene is TRBV7-3, the J gene TRBJ1-1, with TRBD1 matching 7 bases. Looked up from germline, CDR1 is SGHTA and CDR2 is FQGTGA. This CDR3 has 15 amino acids. V lost 5 bases, J lost 2 bases, and 8 bases stayed unmatched.

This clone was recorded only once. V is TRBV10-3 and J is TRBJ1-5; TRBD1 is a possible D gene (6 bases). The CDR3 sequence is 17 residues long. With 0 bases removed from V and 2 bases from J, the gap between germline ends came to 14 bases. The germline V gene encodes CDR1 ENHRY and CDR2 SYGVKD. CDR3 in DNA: TGTGCCATCAGTGAGTCGACAGGTTTGATGGGCAATCAGCCCCAGCATTTT. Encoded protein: CAISESTGLMGNQPQHF.

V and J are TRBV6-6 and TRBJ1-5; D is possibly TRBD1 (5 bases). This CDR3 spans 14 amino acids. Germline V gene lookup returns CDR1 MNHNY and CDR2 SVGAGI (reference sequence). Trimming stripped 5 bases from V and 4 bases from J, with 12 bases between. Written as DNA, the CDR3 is TGTGCCAGCAGTCACCCGGGGGGGAATCAGCCCCAGCATTTT. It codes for CASSHPGGNQPQHF.

DNA of the CDR3: TGTGCCAGCAGCTTATCGACAGGGGGGGATGGCTACACCTTC. Amino acid sequence: CASSLSTGGDGYTF. The chain links TRBV7-6 to TRBJ1-2; 9 bases agree with TRBD1. V shed 2 bases, J shed 6 bases, and the junction held 4 bases outside the gene matches. CDR1 is SGHVS, CDR2 FNYEAQ, per germline. The CDR3 runs 14 residues.

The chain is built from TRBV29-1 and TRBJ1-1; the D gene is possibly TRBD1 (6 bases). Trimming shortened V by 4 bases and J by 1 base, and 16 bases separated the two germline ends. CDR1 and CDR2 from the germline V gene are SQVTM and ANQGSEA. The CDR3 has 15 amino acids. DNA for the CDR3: TGCAGCGTTGTACGGACAGACGGGAAGAACACTGAAGCTTTCTTT. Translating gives CSVVRTDGKNTEAFF. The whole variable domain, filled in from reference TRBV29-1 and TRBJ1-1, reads SAVISQKPSRDICQRGTSLTIQCQVDSQVTMMFWYRQQPGQSLTLIATANQGSEATYESGFVIDKFPISRPNLTFSTLTVSNMSPEDSSIYLCSVVRTDGKNTEAFFGQGTRLTVV.

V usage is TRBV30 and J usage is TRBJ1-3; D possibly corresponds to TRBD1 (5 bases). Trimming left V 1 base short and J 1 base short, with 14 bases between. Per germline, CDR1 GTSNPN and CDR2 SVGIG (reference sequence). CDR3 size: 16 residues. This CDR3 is CAWSGGDSPSGNTIYF. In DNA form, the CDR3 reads TGTGCCTGGAGTGGGGGCGACAGCCCATCTGGAAACACCATATATTTT.

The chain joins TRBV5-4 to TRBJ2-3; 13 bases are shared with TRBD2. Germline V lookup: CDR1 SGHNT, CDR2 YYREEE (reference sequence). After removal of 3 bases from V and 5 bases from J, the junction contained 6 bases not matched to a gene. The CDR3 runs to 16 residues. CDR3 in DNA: TGTGCCAGCAGCTCCTTACTAGCGGGGGGGATAGATACGCAGTATTTT. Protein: CASSSLLAGGIDTQYF.

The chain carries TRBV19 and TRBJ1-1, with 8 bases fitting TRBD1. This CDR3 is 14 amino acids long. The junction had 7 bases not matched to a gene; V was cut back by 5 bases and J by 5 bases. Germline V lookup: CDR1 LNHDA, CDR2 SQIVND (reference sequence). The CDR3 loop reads CASSYLDRDTEAFF. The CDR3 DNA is TGTGCCAGTAGTTACCTGGACAGGGATACTGAAGCTTTCTTT.

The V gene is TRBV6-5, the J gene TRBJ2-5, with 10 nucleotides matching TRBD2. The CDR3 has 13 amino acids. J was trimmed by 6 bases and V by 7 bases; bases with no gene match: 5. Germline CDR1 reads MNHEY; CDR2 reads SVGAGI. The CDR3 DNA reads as TGTGCCAGCAACGGACTAGCGGAGAAGACCCAGTACTTC. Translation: CASNGLAEKTQYF.